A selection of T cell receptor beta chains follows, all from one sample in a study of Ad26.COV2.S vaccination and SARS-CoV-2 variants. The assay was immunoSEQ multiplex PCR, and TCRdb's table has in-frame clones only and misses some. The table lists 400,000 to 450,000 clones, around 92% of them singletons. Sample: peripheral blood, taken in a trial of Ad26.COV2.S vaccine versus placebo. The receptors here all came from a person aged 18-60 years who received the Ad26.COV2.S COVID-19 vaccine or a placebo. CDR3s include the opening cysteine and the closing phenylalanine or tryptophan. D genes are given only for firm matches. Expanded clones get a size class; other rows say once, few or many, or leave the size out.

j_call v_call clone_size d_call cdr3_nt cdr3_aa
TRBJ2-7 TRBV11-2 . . TGTGCCAGCAGCTTAGATGTCGGGGGACTCGACGAGCAGTACTTC CASSLDVGGLDEQYF
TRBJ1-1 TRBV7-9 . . TGTGCCAGCAGCTTACTTGATCGAGCTTTCTTT CASSLLDRAFF
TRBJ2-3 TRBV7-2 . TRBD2 TGTGCCAGCAACTCCCAACTAGCGGGGTACACAGATACGCAGTATTTT CASNSQLAGYTDTQYF
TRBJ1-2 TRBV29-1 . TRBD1 TGCAGCACGCTACAGACAGGGGGCGGTTATGGCTACACCTTC CSTLQTGGGYGYTF
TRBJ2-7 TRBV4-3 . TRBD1 TGCGCCAGCAGCCCGACTTCGGGACAGGCCCTAGAGCAGTACTTC CASSPTSGQALEQYF
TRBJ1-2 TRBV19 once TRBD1 TGTGCCAGTAGTATCTTCAGTGGGACAGGGTTTGGCTACACCTTC CASSIFSGTGFGYTF
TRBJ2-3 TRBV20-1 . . TGCAGTGCACTGAGCACAGATACGCAGTATTTT CSALSTDTQYF
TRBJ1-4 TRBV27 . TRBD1 TGTGCCAGCAGTTCGCACGGGACAGGGAATGAAAAACTGTTTTTT CASSSHGTGNEKLFF
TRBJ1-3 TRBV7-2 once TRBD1 TGTGCCAGCAGCTTAACAGGGGAATCTGGAAACACCATATATTTT CASSLTGESGNTIYF
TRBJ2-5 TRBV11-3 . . TGTGCCAGCAGCTTAGGTCGGGGGATTCAAGAGACCCAGTACTTC CASSLGRGIQETQYF
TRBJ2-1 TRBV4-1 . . TGCGCCAGCAGCCAAGTTCAGGGCTACAATGAGCAGTTCTTC CASSQVQGYNEQFF
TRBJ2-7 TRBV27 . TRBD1 TGTGCCAGCAGTTTCCTGGACAGGGCCGGCTCCGAGCAGTACTTC CASSFLDRAGSEQYF
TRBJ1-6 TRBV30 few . TGTGCCTGGAGGGGGGGATATAATTCACCCCTCCACTTT CAWRGGYNSPLHF